Sequencing of this T cell receptor (beta chain) was carried out in a study of blood T cell repertoires in COVID-19. Study at large: Collection of acute and convalescent COVID-19 samples took place in the United States, Italy and Spain. Nucleic acid was either cDNA or gDNA, and it came from T cells, B-cell-depleted T cells, or PBMCs.

As originally analysed: Estimation of nucleated cell counts relied on the amplification of reference gene primers. Assay: immunoSEQ multiplex PCR; the TCRdb copy retains only in-frame clones and omits some. V, J and clone size reflect that table, while D and trimming were determined from the DNA. The profile shows about 220,000 clones, around 84% of them singletons. The germline gives CDR1 SGHNT, CDR2 YYREEE (reference sequence). CDR3 size: 12 residues. V lost 2 bases to trimming and J lost 7 bases, with 9 bases between them. V gene TRBV5-4 combines with J gene TRBJ1-2, with TRBD1 as a possible D gene (6 bases). This receptor was obtained from a woman aged 55-70 years who had recovered from COVID-19. The sequencing input was peripheral blood. The CDR3 loop is CASSFDRSGYTF. CDR3 in DNA: TGTGCCAGCAGCTTTGACAGGAGTGGCTACACCTTC.